This T cell receptor (beta chain) came from a study of shared clonotypes between healthy human individuals. Broader study findings: In a few donors, roughly 5.2% of naive CD4 clonotypes appeared in common.

An assay was performed, and its level was deep. Libraries were prepared by immunoSEQ multiplex PCR; TCRdb keeps only in-frame clonotypes and omits some of them. The sample holds roughly 2.4 million clones, approximately 94% seen once. The V segment lost 4 bases and the J segment 7 bases; nucleotides outside the gene matches: 6. The germline gives CDR1 MNHEY, CDR2 SVGAGI. CDR3 length equals 14 residues. Details on this clone: The antigen is undetermined.

The sequencing sample was made of naive CD4+ T cells sorted from blood. As for subset: CD45RA+ positively selected. The J gene is TRBJ1-1, the V gene TRBV6-5, with 10 bases matching TRBD1. The receptor's source is a man aged 18 to 30 in good health. CDR3 nucleotide sequence: TGTGCCAGCAGTTCCGACAGGGGGCTGGGTGAAGCTTTCTTT. The encoded protein is CASSSDRGLGEAFF.